This T cell receptor (beta chain) comes out of a study of radiation and T cells in renal cell carcinoma. Study-level results: In blood, top tumor clones expanded by 2 weeks, shrinking by 4. Pretreatment tumor biopsies were lacking, so baseline clonotypes are unknown.

Turning to this clone: Its antigen remains unidentified. The same CDR3 can be traced to other DNA sequences in this sample.

Germline V lookup: CDR1 MNHEY, CDR2 SVGAGI. The CDR3 extends over 13 amino acids. The germline V and J ends were trimmed by 0 bases and 0 bases, with 2 bases remaining between them. Measured with immunoSEQ multiplex PCR; TCRdb has only the in-frame clones, and not every one. The table shows around 94,000 clones, with 75% to 90% occurring only once. The time point is: baseline pretreatment blood. Specified treatment: 15 Gy SBRT to primary tumor, nephrectomy 4 weeks later. This renal cell carcinoma was of the clear cell type. Specimen: blood, collected from a patient whose treatment included radiotherapy and nephrectomy. The rearrangement uses TRBV6-5 and TRBJ1-1; D is unresolved. The sequence came from a man aged 50-60 years with renal cell carcinoma. The CDR3 DNA is TGTGCCAGCAGTTACTCCCTGAACACTGAAGCTTTCTTT. Amino acid sequence: CASSYSLNTEAFF.